This is a list of T cell receptor beta chains from one sample in a study of shared clonotypes between healthy human individuals. The table came from immunoSEQ multiplex PCR; TCRdb's copy has only in-frame clones and leaves some out. The sample yields roughly 2.5 million clones, more than 90% seen once. Input material: naive CD4+ T cells sorted from blood. The receptors stem from a man younger than 35 in good health. Each CDR3 is given with its conserved first and last residue.

TRBJ2-1 13 TRBV10-3 CASPEYSYNEQFF
TRBJ2-1 15 TRBV7-7 CASSLDRSSYNEQFF
TRBJ2-1 16 TRBV4-1 CASSQEVPVSYNEQFF
TRBJ2-1 15 TRBV2 CASKARTGTYNEQFF
TRBJ2-7 15 TRBV5-1 CASSLGTSGIYEQYF
TRBJ1-2 13 TRBV5-8 CASSRGQNYGYTF
TRBJ2-7 15 TRBV5-1 CASSSGTGWSYEQYF
TRBJ2-1 15 TRBV10-1 CASSESLAGGLEQFF
TRBJ2-7 15 TRBV14 CASSQETGARNEQYF
TRBJ1-2 16 TRBV27 CASRPNSAGLPRGYTF
TRBJ1-5 16 TRBV7-9 CASSPGTGSPNQPQHF
TRBJ2-1 18 TRBV7-9 CASSLFLGAGPSYNEQFF
TRBJ1-5 11 TRBV29-1 CSGGDTVAQHF
TRBJ1-6 16 TRBV18 CASSPPGQGSFSPLHF
TRBJ1-5 15 TRBV5-1 CASSLAGTKNQPQHF
TRBJ2-2 16 TRBV19 CASSIMGVSNTGELFF
TRBJ1-1 13 TRBV6-6 CASSKGAGRGAFF
TRBJ2-6 14 TRBV5-4 CASSPYSGANVLTF
TRBJ1-1 16 TRBV7-6 CASSLVGDSLNTEAFF
TRBJ2-1 13 TRBV10-3 CAIRGLGRDEQFF
TRBJ2-5 15 TRBV6-6 CASSYSTRTLETQYF
TRBJ2-7 20 TRBV16 CASSRPKDRRGAVGGYEQYF
TRBJ2-5 18 TRBV13 CASSLGGLAGDPQETQYF
TRBJ2-7 15 TRBV2 CASRGEVAGGYEQYF
TRBJ1-4 14 TRBV30 CAWNLGASNEKLFF
TRBJ2-3 17 TRBV9 CASSETPGSGSTDTQYF
TRBJ2-1 14 TRBV11-2 CASSLAGEYNEQFF
TRBJ2-1 13 TRBV2 CASKSRESNEQFF
TRBJ1-1 15 TRBV4-3 CASSQDLNRETEAFF
TRBJ2-7 21 TRBV15 CATSRGGLAGDSTRGSYEQYF
TRBJ1-5 15 TRBV19 CASTDSSGGNQPQHF
TRBJ2-3 15 TRBV18 CASSRDSVGTDTQYF
TRBJ2-7 14 TRBV5-4 CASSWGPENYEQYF
TRBJ2-1 14 TRBV15 CATSGEDSYNEQFF
TRBJ2-3 21 TRBV7-6 CASSLARRPGTSGRVTDTQYF
TRBJ2-5 14 TRBV12-5 CASGPGGNKETQYF
TRBJ2-1 15 TRBV5-1 CASSSTTGGHTEQFF
TRBJ1-2 15 TRBV5-6 CASSLGQQGNYGYTF
TRBJ2-5 13 TRBV4-1 CASSQDKPETQYF
TRBJ1-1 12 TRBV6-1 CASSYDRAGAFF
TRBJ1-3 15 TRBV5-1 CASSLAVSSGNTIYF
TRBJ1-1 15 TRBV5-1 CASSSSGTSGTEAFF
TRBJ2-1 16 TRBV9 CASSVVVGGVIDEQFF
TRBJ2-2 14 TRBV10-3 CAIGGQGSAGELFF
TRBJ2-1 16 TRBV7-9 CASSFRWDSTDNEQFF
TRBJ2-2 14 TRBV28 CASRAGTATGELFF
TRBJ2-3 14 TRBV2 CASRLAGTSDTQYF
TRBJ1-6 12 TRBV6-5 CASTRQDSPLHF
TRBJ2-7 17 TRBV18 CASSPAVSRGPFYEQYF
TRBJ1-1 13 TRBV6-6 CASTGRQNTEAFF
TRBJ2-5 18 TRBV5-4 CASSLEKRGGMVEETQYF